These T cell receptor beta chains were read from a single sample in a study of T cells in Graves' hyperthyroidism and ophthalmopathy. One entry per CDR3 protein, called by TCRdb with MiXCR from the multiplex PCR reads. The repertoire includes 470,000 or so distinct CDR3 sequences, 20% of them detected once, and 26% sits in the top ten. The sequencing sample was made of blood. These receptors were collected from a man younger than 35 with Graves' hyperthyroidism. Each CDR3 is given with its conserved first and last residue. Fields, in order: J gene, V gene, clone size, CDR3 length, D gene, CDR3 DNA, CDR3 protein. The D gene is left open where the match is weak. Size tells how often a clone was seen (once, few, many) or the class of an expanded clone, and some rows leave it out.

j_gene: TRBJ2-5; v_gene: TRBV10-3; abundance: many; len: 13; d_gene: TRBD2; CDR3nt: TGTGCCATCAGGGCGGGGGGTCAAGAGACCCAGTACTTC; CDR3aa: CAIRAGGQETQYF
j_gene: TRBJ1-2; v_gene: TRBV20-1; abundance: -; len: 13; d_gene: TRBD1; CDR3nt: TGCAGTGCCCGGGGGCAGGGGGTGGGCGGCTACACCTTC; CDR3aa: CSARGQGVGGYTF
j_gene: TRBJ2-5; v_gene: TRBV28; abundance: many; len: 13; d_gene: -; CDR3nt: TGTGCCAGCAGTCCAGGAACGCAAGAGACCCAGTACTTC; CDR3aa: CASSPGTQETQYF
j_gene: TRBJ1-1; v_gene: TRBV6-1; abundance: many; len: 13; d_gene: -; CDR3nt: TGTGCCAGCAGAGCAAGCGGGGCCACTGAAGCTTTCTTT; CDR3aa: CASRASGATEAFF
j_gene: TRBJ2-2; v_gene: TRBV19; abundance: few; len: 17; d_gene: TRBD1; CDR3nt: TGTGCCAGTACCAAAGTGAGGGACAGGGATGGCACCGGGGAGCTGTTTTTT; CDR3aa: CASTKVRDRDGTGELFF
j_gene: TRBJ1-2; v_gene: TRBV11-3; abundance: many; len: 20; d_gene: TRBD1; CDR3nt: TGTGCCAGCAGCTTAGGTGGGTCAGATGGGACAGGGACTATTCGCTATGGCTACACCTTC; CDR3aa: CASSLGGSDGTGTIRYGYTF
j_gene: TRBJ2-7; v_gene: TRBV30; abundance: -; len: 15; d_gene: TRBD1; CDR3nt: TGTGCCTGGAGCTACGGGACAGGGGGTTCCTACGAGCAGTACTTC; CDR3aa: CAWSYGTGGSYEQYF
j_gene: TRBJ1-3; v_gene: TRBV29-1; abundance: -; len: 14; d_gene: -; CDR3nt: TGCAGCGTGCTACAGGGATTCTCTGGAAACACCATATATTTT; CDR3aa: CSVLQGFSGNTIYF
j_gene: TRBJ2-4; v_gene: TRBV12-3/TRBV12-4; abundance: -; len: 15; d_gene: -; CDR3nt: TGTGCCAGCAGTTTGGCAGGCCTGGGGGAAAACATTCAGTACTTC; CDR3aa: CASSLAGLGENIQYF
j_gene: TRBJ1-5; v_gene: TRBV27; abundance: many; len: 14; d_gene: -; CDR3nt: TGTGCCAGCAGTTTTGGACCGCTCAATCAGCCCCAGCATTTT; CDR3aa: CASSFGPLNQPQHF
j_gene: TRBJ2-7; v_gene: TRBV6-1; abundance: many; len: 14; d_gene: TRBD1; CDR3nt: TGTGCCAGCAGTATAAGGGGGCCCACCTACGAGCAGTACTTC; CDR3aa: CASSIRGPTYEQYF
j_gene: TRBJ1-2; v_gene: TRBV24-1; abundance: many; len: 14; d_gene: -; CDR3nt: TGTGCCACCAGTGGCTCGGGGAACGAAGCTGGCTACACCTTC; CDR3aa: CATSGSGNEAGYTF
j_gene: TRBJ1-2; v_gene: TRBV30; abundance: -; len: 15; d_gene: -; CDR3nt: TGTGCCTGGAGTGTAGGGCACCGGGCCCCTAAGGGCTACACCTTC; CDR3aa: CAWSVGHRAPKGYTF
j_gene: TRBJ2-7; v_gene: TRBV20-1; abundance: -; len: 14; d_gene: TRBD2; CDR3nt: TGCAGTGCCACACTACTAGCGGGTCCCTACGAGCAGTACTTC; CDR3aa: CSATLLAGPYEQYF
j_gene: TRBJ2-7; v_gene: TRBV4-2; abundance: many; len: 15; d_gene: TRBD2; CDR3nt: TGTGCCAGCAGCCAACGGACTAGCGGGGACTACGAGCAGTACTTC; CDR3aa: CASSQRTSGDYEQYF
j_gene: TRBJ1-5; v_gene: TRBV12-3/TRBV12-4; abundance: many; len: 14; d_gene: -; CDR3nt: TGTGCCAGCAGTCGGAGTGACCGGAATCAGCCCCAGCATTTT; CDR3aa: CASSRSDRNQPQHF
j_gene: TRBJ2-7; v_gene: TRBV7-9; abundance: many; len: 13; d_gene: TRBD1; CDR3nt: TGTGCCAGCAGCTCCCCTAGACAGGGATGGCAGTACTTC; CDR3aa: CASSSPRQGWQYF